A selection of T cell receptor beta chains follows, all from one sample in a study of blood T cell repertoires in COVID-19. Repertoires were generated with immunoSEQ multiplex PCR, while TCRdb's copy carries only in-frame clones and drops some. The table includes some 200,000 clones, around nine tenths detected once. Sequenced: peripheral blood. These receptors all come from an older woman with COVID-19, enrolled during active disease. CDR3s include the opening cysteine and the closing phenylalanine or tryptophan. Fields, in order: J gene, clone size, V gene, D gene, CDR3 DNA, CDR3 protein. The D gene is left open where the match is weak. Not all rows give a size; the values are once, few, many and, for expanded clones, a class.

TRBJ1-1	NA	TRBV19	NA	TGTGCCAGTAGTTTCGGGTCGAACACTGAAGCTTTCTTT	CASSFGSNTEAFF
TRBJ1-1	NA	TRBV5-1	TRBD1	TGCGCCAGCAGCGTAGCCGGGACAGCCTATAACACTGAAGCTTTCTTT	CASSVAGTAYNTEAFF
TRBJ2-7	few	TRBV9	NA	TGTGCCAGCAGCGTAGCGGGGGATAGCGAGCAGTACTTC	CASSVAGDSEQYF
TRBJ2-1	once	TRBV19	TRBD2	TGTGCCACCGCGACTAGCGGGAGAGGCTACAATGAGCAGTTCTTC	CATATSGRGYNEQFF
TRBJ1-2	NA	TRBV18	NA	TGTGCCAGCTCACCAGGGGGCGCGGATGGCTACACCTTC	CASSPGGADGYTF
TRBJ2-3	NA	TRBV7-3	TRBD2	TGTGCCAGCAGCTTAAGGGATCTAGCGGGAGTAGAGACAGATACGCAGTATTTT	CASSLRDLAGVETDTQYF
TRBJ1-1	NA	TRBV2	NA	TGTGCCAGCAGTACACAGGGAAGGGAGACTGAAGCTTTCTTT	CASSTQGRETEAFF
TRBJ2-2	NA	TRBV12-5	TRBD2	TGTGCTAGTGGGCCTCTAGCGGGAGTAGGAACCGGGGAGCTGTTTTTT	CASGPLAGVGTGELFF
TRBJ1-2	NA	TRBV5-4	TRBD1	TGTGCCAGCAGCACGAGGACAGGTTTTAACTATGGCTACACCTTC	CASSTRTGFNYGYTF
TRBJ2-7	NA	TRBV28	NA	TGTGCCAGCAGTTCTGCTACCTACGAGCAGTACTTC	CASSSATYEQYF
TRBJ2-5	NA	TRBV7-6	TRBD1	TGTGCCAGCAGTTCCAGAATGGGACAGGGTAGGGAGACCCAGTACTTC	CASSSRMGQGRETQYF
TRBJ2-3	NA	TRBV6-2/TRBV6-3	NA	TGTGCCAGCAGTCGAGACAGGCTCGCAGATACGCAGTATTTT	CASSRDRLADTQYF
TRBJ2-7	NA	TRBV10-3	TRBD2	TGTGCCATCAGGGGTAGCGGGAACGAGCAGTACTTC	CAIRGSGNEQYF
TRBJ2-1	NA	TRBV11-2	NA	TGTGCCAGCAGCCGGCGACAGGTCCCCTACAATGAGCAGTTCTTC	CASSRRQVPYNEQFF
TRBJ2-2	NA	TRBV11-2	NA	TGTGCCAGCAGCTTATGGAGAAGCGGGGAGCTGTTTTTT	CASSLWRSGELFF
TRBJ2-2	once	TRBV11-2	TRBD2	TGTGCCGCGGGGGGAGGGGTTAACACCGGGGAGCTGTTTTTT	CAAGGGVNTGELFF
TRBJ2-7	NA	TRBV19	TRBD2	TGTGCCAGTAGCACCGCGGGGGGAACAGGGGAGCAGTACTTC	CASSTAGGTGEQYF
TRBJ2-2	NA	TRBV29-1	NA	TGCAGCGTTGGCGCGGGTATGGACACCGGGGAGCTGTTTTTT	CSVGAGMDTGELFF
TRBJ2-7	NA	TRBV30	TRBD2	TGTGCCTGGAGAGACCCCAAAGGACTAGCGGGAGCCTACGAGCAGTACTTC	CAWRDPKGLAGAYEQYF
TRBJ1-2	NA	TRBV7-2	TRBD1	TGTGCCAGCAGCCAAGACAGGGACCATGGCTACACCTTC	CASSQDRDHGYTF
TRBJ2-1	NA	TRBV4-1	NA	TGCGCCAGCAGCCAGGCACGAACAACGGGTTTGTACAATGAGCAGTTCTTC	CASSQARTTGLYNEQFF
TRBJ2-7	NA	TRBV29-1	NA	TGCAGCGTCCGGGGTAAGGGCCAGAAGTACGAGCAGTACTTC	CSVRGKGQKYEQYF
TRBJ2-7	NA	TRBV6-5	NA	TGTGCCAGCAGTTTGCGGGAAGGCTCCTACGAGCAGTACTTC	CASSLREGSYEQYF
TRBJ2-1	NA	TRBV11-2	NA	TGTGCCAGCAGCTTAGGGATGCGGAGCTCCTACAATGAGCAGTTCTTC	CASSLGMRSSYNEQFF
TRBJ1-6	NA	TRBV7-3	NA	TGTGCCAGCAGCGAACCTCACCCGGACAAAGCTGTTTCACCCCTCCACTTT	CASSEPHPDKAVSPLHF